This T cell receptor beta chain was profiled in a study of blood T cell repertoires in COVID-19. Measured with immunoSEQ multiplex PCR; TCRdb has only the in-frame clones, and not every one. The sample yields 140,000 to 150,000 clones, 80% seen once. The V gene lost 3 bases and the J gene lost 8 bases, with 13 bases spanning the gap. Germline CDR1 is SGHAT and CDR2 is FQNNGV. CDR3 length equals 13 residues. This clone occurred a few times. This sequence was found in a man between 60 and 75 years old with active or convalescent COVID-19. Sequencing was performed on peripheral blood. This rearrangement joins TRBV11-2 to TRBJ1-1; D is possibly TRBD1 (6 bases). For the CDR3, the DNA is TGTGCCAGCAGCTTGAAGAGGGGGGGGGAAGCTTTCTTT. This encodes CASSLKRGGEAFF.